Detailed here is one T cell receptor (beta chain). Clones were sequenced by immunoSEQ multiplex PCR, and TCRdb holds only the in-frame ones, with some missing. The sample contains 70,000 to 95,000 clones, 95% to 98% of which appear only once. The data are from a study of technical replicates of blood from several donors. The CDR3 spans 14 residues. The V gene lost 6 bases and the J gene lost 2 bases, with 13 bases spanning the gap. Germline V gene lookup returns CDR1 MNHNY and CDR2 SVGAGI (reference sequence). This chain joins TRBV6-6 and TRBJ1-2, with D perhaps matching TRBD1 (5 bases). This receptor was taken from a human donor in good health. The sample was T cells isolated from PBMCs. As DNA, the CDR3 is TGTGCCAGCAGGGCCGGGGGACCGAACTATGGCTACACCTTC. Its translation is CASRAGGPNYGYTF.